These 28 T cell receptor beta chains share one sample of origin, sequenced in a study of Ad26.COV2.S vaccination and SARS-CoV-2 variants. This sample's treatment: around 19 received Ad26.COV2.S at low or high dose, single or two shots; five or six received placebo; per-sample allocation not given. Collection of samples fell on day 63 after the first vaccine or placebo injection. TCRdb's table, derived via immunoSEQ multiplex PCR, lists solely in-frame clones and lacks some. The sample consists of around 400,000 clones, about 88% of them appearing once. The specimen was peripheral blood, collected in a trial of Ad26.COV2.S vaccine versus placebo. The receptors were sampled from a person aged 18 to 65 who received the Ad26.COV2.S COVID-19 vaccine or a placebo.

V and J are TRBV5-4 and TRBJ2-5; 9 bases map to TRBD2. The V gene's germline CDR1 is SGHNT and CDR2 YYREEE (reference sequence). V trimming: 0 bases; J trimming: 2 bases; junction bases outside the gene matches: 2. The CDR3 is 15 residues long. CDR3: CASSLVLAGQETQYF. For the CDR3, the DNA is TGTGCCAGCAGCTTGGTCCTAGCGGGACAAGAGACCCAGTACTTC.

This chain links TRBV7-9 with TRBJ2-1, with 8 bases aligning to TRBD2. The CDR3 sequence is 18 residues long. The germline V gene has CDR1 SEHNR and CDR2 FQNEAQ (reference sequence). Trimming at V came to 4 bases and at J to 0 bases, leaving 11 bases not matched to a gene. CDR3 bases: TGTGCCAGCAGCTCTCGACTAGCGCCACTTAGCTCCTACAATGAGCAGTTCTTC. This codes for CASSSRLAPLSSYNEQFF. The entire variable domain, with the rest obtained from reference TRBV7-9 and TRBJ2-1, is as follows: DTGVSQNPRHKITKRGQNVTFRCDPISEHNRLYWYRQTLGQGPEFLTYFQNEAQLEKSRLLSDRFSAERPKGSFSTLEIQRTEQGDSAMYLCASSSRLAPLSSYNEQFFGPGTRLTVL.

The chain uses TRBV6-2 or TRBV6-3 and TRBJ2-7; the D gene is possibly TRBD2 (5 bases). Trimming took 5 bases from V and 4 from J, leaving 12 bases between them. Germline loops: CDR1 MNHEY, CDR2 SVGEGT. CDR3 length: 13 amino acids. The CDR3 DNA sequence: TGTGCCAGCAGTCCCAGGACGGGGTACGAGCAGTACTTC. Amino acids: CASSPRTGYEQYF.

This chain uses TRBV21-1 with TRBJ2-3. TRBV21-1 is designated a pseudogene. The CDR3 runs to 15 residues. CDR3 sequence: CASSKEDGRGDTQYF. The CDR3 DNA is TGTGCCAGCAGCAAAGAGGATGGGCGCGGAGATACGCAGTATTTT.

This rearrangement joins TRBV2 to TRBJ2-3; 11 bases map to TRBD2. The CDR3 is 14 residues long. Germline V CDR1 and CDR2: SNHLY, FYNNEI. V shed 6 bases, J shed 7 bases, and the junction held 6 bases outside the gene matches. The DNA of the CDR3 is TGTGCCAGCAGCGCCGGGACTAGCGGTAATACGCAGTATTTT. Protein product: CASSAGTSGNTQYF. The variable domain in full, with the rest retrieved from reference TRBV2 and TRBJ2-3, is EPEVTQTPSHQVTQMGQEVILRCVPISNHLYFYWYRQILGQKVEFLVSFYNNEISEKSEIFDDQFSVERPDGSNFTLKIRSTKLEDSAMYFCASSAGTSGNTQYFGPGTRLTVL.

V usage is TRBV7-3 and J usage is TRBJ2-1; D could derive from TRBD1 or TRBD2 (5 bases each). Germline-derived CDR1 and CDR2 are SGHTA and FQGTGA. This CDR3 comprises 15 residues. Trimming removed 2 bases at V and 6 bases at J, with 14 bases between. In nucleotides, the CDR3 is TGTGCCAGCAGCTTAGAGGGCCAGGGCCTCAATGAGCAGTTCTTC. It yields the protein CASSLEGQGLNEQFF.

This chain uses TRBV5-5 with TRBJ2-1; 8 nucleotides align to TRBD1. This CDR3 is 14 amino acids long. V lost 3 bases to trimming and J lost 7 bases; unmatched junction nucleotides: 6. Germline CDR1 and CDR2: SGHKS and YYEKEE (reference sequence). This CDR3 reads CASSWTGFQNEQFF. CDR3 sequence (DNA): TGTGCCAGCAGCTGGACAGGGTTTCAGAATGAGCAGTTCTTC.

The rearrangement joins TRBV7-2 to TRBJ1-1; no definite D call. Germline lookup yields CDR1 SGHTA and CDR2 FQGNSA. V lost 5 bases and J 1 base, leaving 5 bases between the germline ends. The CDR3 extends over 12 amino acids. CDR3 sequence (DNA): TGTGCCAGCAGCAAGGGGAACACTGAAGCTTTCTTT. It yields the protein CASSKGNTEAFF.

V is TRBV5-5 and J is TRBJ1-2; D is unresolved. V dropped 4 bases and J dropped 5 bases, with 9 bases sitting between them. Germline loops: CDR1 SGHKS, CDR2 YYEKEE (reference sequence). The CDR3 consists of 12 residues. DNA for the CDR3: TGTGCCAGCAGCCCGGACGTGTATGGCTACACCTTC. Protein: CASSPDVYGYTF.

CDR3 nucleotides: TGTGCCAGCAGCTTAGATAATGCGGTTAGCACCCAGTACTTC. Protein sequence: CASSLDNAVSTQYF. The chain combines TRBV7-2 with TRBJ2-5; no definite D call. V gave up 1 base and J gave up 8 bases, with 14 bases separating them. The CDR3 totals 14 residues. Germline CDR1 reads SGHTA; CDR2 reads FQGNSA.

The chain recombines TRBV19 with TRBJ1-3; possible D gene TRBD1, 6 bases. V was trimmed by 9 bases and J by 0 bases, leaving 15 bases between them. This CDR3 has 15 residues. CDR1 and CDR2 (germline): LNHDA, SQIVND (reference sequence). The CDR3 protein is CASSSGTNSGNTIYF. DNA for the CDR3: TGTGCCAGCTCCTCGGGGACAAACTCTGGAAACACCATATATTTT.

Concerning this clone: This sample also contains other DNA sequences that code for the same CDR3. As DNA, the CDR3 is TGTGCCACCAGCAGGGACGCCACAGATACGCAGTATTTT. This codes for CATSRDATDTQYF. V gene TRBV15 combines with J gene TRBJ2-3; no firm D call. Germline V gives CDR1 LNHNV, CDR2 YYDKDF (reference sequence). The ends were cut back, 3 bases at V and 2 bases at J, with 6 bases in the middle. The CDR3 has 13 amino acids. The whole variable domain, remainder taken from reference TRBV15 and TRBJ2-3, is DAMVIQNPRYQVTQFGKPVTLSCSQTLNHNVMYWYQQKSSQAPKLLFHYYDKDFNNEADTPDNFQSRRPNTSFCFLDIRSPGLGDTAMYLCATSRDATDTQYFGPGTRLTVL.

The chain couples TRBV27 to TRBJ2-7, with 7 bases matching TRBD1. The CDR3 extends over 15 amino acids. V was pared by 1 base and J by 2 bases, with 5 bases of the junction left unmatched. The germline V gene encodes CDR1 MNHEY and CDR2 SMNVEV (reference sequence). The CDR3 here is CASSLFGDRTYEQYF. CDR3 nucleotides: TGTGCCAGCAGTTTATTTGGGGACAGAACCTACGAGCAGTACTTC.

This chain joins TRBV5-5 and TRBJ2-3, with 10 bases fitting TRBD2. V gave up 2 bases and J gave up 5 bases; unmatched junction bases: 5. Germline assignment: CDR1 SGHKS and CDR2 YYEKEE (reference sequence). The length of the CDR3 is 15 residues. The CDR3 DNA is TGTGCCAGCAGCTTTATAGCGGGAGGAGTAGATACGCAGTATTTT. This sequence encodes CASSFIAGGVDTQYF.

The chain couples TRBV11-2 to TRBJ2-1; 13 bases map to TRBD2. Germline CDR1 SGHAT, CDR2 FQNNGV. Trimming removed 5 bases from V and 7 bases from J; junction bases left unmatched: 8. CDR3 length equals 16 residues. CDR3 bases: TGTGCCAGCAGCGGGCCCGGGACTAGCGGGATAAATGAGCAGTTCTTC. Translation: CASSGPGTSGINEQFF.

The chain links TRBV6-1 to TRBJ2-7; D perhaps matches TRBD2 (5 bases). The V gene's germline CDR1 is MNHNS and CDR2 SASEGT. V was cut by 2 bases and J by 0 bases, with 14 bases left in between. This CDR3 is 16 amino acids long. The CDR3 DNA sequence: TGTGCCAGCAGTGAAATCAAGCGGCGTGGCTCCTACGAGCAGTACTTC. Protein: CASSEIKRRGSYEQYF.

V and J are TRBV7-3 and TRBJ2-3; unclear D gene. CDR1 and CDR2 from the germline V gene are SGHTA and FQGTGA. Deletions cut 5 bases from V and 0 bases from J, with 12 bases between. CDR3 length: 15 amino acids. This CDR3 is CASSHDHGSTDTQYF. The CDR3 DNA follows: TGTGCCAGCAGCCACGACCACGGAAGCACAGATACGCAGTATTTT.

J is TRBJ2-5 and V is TRBV30; TRBD1 matches 11 bases. This CDR3 has 15 amino acids. Trimming took 2 bases from V and 2 from J; bases not matched to a gene: 4. Per germline, CDR1 GTSNPN and CDR2 SVGIG (reference sequence). CDR3 in DNA: TGTGCCTGGAGTCTCGGGACAGGGGGTCAAGAGACCCAGTACTTC. This sequence encodes CAWSLGTGGQETQYF. Combining the CDR3 with reference TRBV30 and TRBJ2-5 gives the whole variable domain SQTIHQWPATLVQPVGSPLSLECTVEGTSNPNLYWYRQAAGRGLQLLFYSVGIGQISSEVPQNLSASRPQDRQFILSSKKLLLSDSGFYLCAWSLGTGGQETQYFGPGTRLLVL.

The rearrangement uses TRBV6-1 and TRBJ1-4, with D possibly TRBD1 on 5 matching bases. CDR1 and CDR2 (germline): MNHNS, SASEGT. V lost 1 base and J 7 bases, leaving 13 bases between the germline ends. This CDR3 contains 15 residues. CDR3 DNA: TGTGCCAGCAGTGAAGAATGGGGGGAAGGTGAAAAACTGTTTTTT. Protein: CASSEEWGEGEKLFF.

This clone was recorded once. This chain links TRBV9 with TRBJ1-2; 9 bases agree with TRBD1. The CDR3 has 16 residues. V lost 4 bases and J lost 4; bases outside the gene matches: 11. Germline CDR1 is SGDLS and CDR2 is YYNGEE. The CDR3 sequence: CASSPGTGNNGYGYTF. The CDR3 bases are TGTGCCAGCAGCCCCGGGACAGGGAATAACGGCTATGGCTACACCTTC.

Only one count was recorded for this clone. The chain combines TRBV5-5 with TRBJ2-3; the D gene could be TRBD1 or TRBD2 (5 bases each). Trimming cost V 4 bases and J 0 bases, with 12 bases left between them. The length of the CDR3 is 15 residues. The germline V gene encodes CDR1 SGHKS and CDR2 YYEKEE (reference sequence). CDR3 in amino acids: CASSLGVSSTDTQYF. Written as DNA, the CDR3 is TGTGCCAGCAGCCTGGGGGTGTCTAGCACAGATACGCAGTATTTT.

V is TRBV5-1 and J is TRBJ2-7; possible D gene TRBD1, 6 bases. V lost 0 bases, J lost 2 bases, and 6 bases lay in between. CDR1 and CDR2 (germline): SGHRS, YFSETQ. The CDR3 extends over 13 amino acids. The CDR3 region has the DNA TGCGCCAGCAGCTTGGACAGGGCCTACGAGCAGTACTTC. It translates to CASSLDRAYEQYF.

V and J are TRBV14 and TRBJ1-4; no clear D gene. CDR3 length: 16 residues. Trimming removed 3 bases at V and 0 bases at J, with 11 bases between. Germline values: CDR1 SGHDN, CDR2 FVKESK. The CDR3, as DNA: TGTGCCAGCAGCCAGGGAGCCCGAACAACTAATGAAAAACTGTTTTTT. It is translated as CASSQGARTTNEKLFF.

This clone appeared once. The chain links TRBV10-2 to TRBJ2-1, with 7 nucleotides matching TRBD2. Trimming cost V 2 bases and J 4 bases; bases outside gene matches: 5. Germline loops: CDR1 WSHSY, CDR2 SAAADI. The CDR3 is made up of 15 amino acids. In nucleotides, the CDR3 is TGCGCCAGCAGTGAGAGTCTAGCGGCTTACAATGAGCAGTTCTTC. It codes for CASSESLAAYNEQFF.

This chain connects TRBV9 to TRBJ2-1; 11 bases map to TRBD2. The ends lost 4 bases at V and 4 bases at J; junction bases unmatched: 10. The CDR3 contains 17 residues. Germline V gene data show CDR1 as SGDLS and CDR2 as YYNGEE. The CDR3 DNA follows: TGTGCCAGCAGCAACCTCGGGGGGACTAGCGGTTACAATGAGCAGTTCTTC. The encoded protein is CASSNLGGTSGYNEQFF.

The chain recombines TRBV29-1 with TRBJ2-5, with D perhaps matching TRBD1 (5 bases). Trimming left V 2 bases short and J 10 bases short, with 14 bases between. Germline CDR1 reads SQVTM; CDR2 reads ANQGSEA. This CDR3 comprises 12 residues. The CDR3 nucleotides are TGCAGCGTTGAAACCTCCTTAGGGGTCCAGTACTTC. It encodes CSVETSLGVQYF.

As for this clone: Other DNA sequences in the sample encode the same CDR3. CDR3 sequence (DNA): TGTGCCAGCTCACCAACGTTGAACACTGAAGCTTTCTTT. Amino acid sequence: CASSPTLNTEAFF. This rearrangement joins TRBV18 to TRBJ1-1; D is ambiguous. Germline V gene data show CDR1 as KGHSH and CDR2 as LQKENI. V was trimmed by 2 bases and J by 0 bases, leaving 4 bases between them. The CDR3 runs to 13 residues.

V and J are TRBV5-4 and TRBJ1-4; 9 bases line up with TRBD1. This CDR3 has 14 amino acids. Unmatched junction bases numbered 4, after V lost 3 bases and J lost 7 bases. The germline V gene has CDR1 SGHNT and CDR2 YYREEE (reference sequence). The DNA of the CDR3 is TGTGCCAGCAGCTACAGGGGGCTAGGTGAAAAACTGTTTTTT. Translated: CASSYRGLGEKLFF. Full variable domain (remainder filled in from reference TRBV5-4 and TRBJ1-4): ETGVTQSPTHLIKTRGQQVTLRCSSQSGHNTVSWYQQALGQGPQFIFQYYREEENGRGNFPPRFSGLQFPNYSSELNVNALELDDSALYLCASSYRGLGEKLFFGSGTQLSVL.